Presented here are 29 T cell receptor beta chains from one specimen sequenced in a study of identical twins. TCRdb reprocessed the 5' RACE reads via MiXCR and lists one record per CDR3 protein. In the table there are 500,000 or so distinct CDR3 sequences, roughly a fifth of which are singletons. This sample was shared with a second study, whose subject was T cells expressing NK-cell markers.

Sequenced sample: CD4+ T cells sorted from blood. The receptors here all came from a woman aged 18-29 years in good health.

This chain joins TRBV29-1 and TRBJ1-5, with TRBD1 as a possible D gene (5 bases). Germline CDR1 reads SQVTM; CDR2 reads ANQGSEA. V gave up 6 bases and J gave up 5 bases, with 11 bases separating them. The CDR3 has 12 amino acids. The CDR3 DNA follows: TGCAGCGTACTCGCGGGGGATCAGCCCCAGCATTTT. It encodes CSVLAGDQPQHF.

As DNA, the CDR3 is TGTGCCAGCAGCCCCCTAGAGGGGCGGGACGAGCAGTACTTC. This sequence encodes CASSPLEGRDEQYF. The chain links TRBV3-1 to TRBJ2-7; D possibly matches TRBD1 or TRBD2 (5 bases each). V lost 4 bases and J 5 bases, leaving 15 bases between the germline ends. The CDR3 consists of 14 residues. Germline V gene data show CDR1 as LGHDT and CDR2 as YNNKEL (reference sequence).

This clonotype was picked up a small number of times. This chain joins TRBV5-1 and TRBJ2-1; 9 bases agree with TRBD2. Germline V gene lookup returns CDR1 SGHRS and CDR2 YFSETQ. J was trimmed by 2 bases and V by 4 bases; bases with no gene match: 7. The length of the CDR3 is 16 residues. The CDR3 DNA reads TGCGCCAGCAGCCCGGGAGAGCGGGGGGCCTACAATGAGCAGTTCTTC. Translated, it gives CASSPGERGAYNEQFF.

The chain combines TRBV12-3 or TRBV12-4 with TRBJ2-2; no clear D gene. This CDR3 has 13 residues. Trimming removed 10 bases at V and 5 bases at J, with 14 bases between. The CDR3 DNA sequence: TGTGCCACTAGGGTTGGGTCAACCGGGGAGCTGTTTTTT. Residues: CATRVGSTGELFF.

The V call is TRBV19, the J call TRBJ2-1; 13 bases agree with TRBD2. There are 16 residues in the CDR3. CDR1 is LNHDA, CDR2 SQIVND, per germline (reference sequence). Trimming at V came to 1 base and at J to 9 bases, leaving 6 bases not matched to a gene. This chain's CDR3 is CASSIVLAGGQSEQFF. The CDR3 region has the DNA TGTGCCAGTAGTATAGTACTAGCGGGAGGGCAAAGTGAGCAGTTCTTC.

In its sample, this clonotype was seen a few times. The chain links TRBV24-1 to TRBJ2-3, with a possible D match to TRBD2 (6 bases). Germline CDR1 is KGHDR and CDR2 is SFDVKD. Deletions cut 3 bases from V and 2 bases from J, with 11 bases between. The CDR3 consists of 15 residues. As DNA, the CDR3 is TGTGCCACCAGTGATCGGGCTAGCGCCACAGATACGCAGTATTTT. Translation gives CATSDRASATDTQYF.

This clonotype has more than one count but fewer than ten. The genes are TRBV5-1 and TRBJ1-1; D might be TRBD1 (6 bases). V was shortened by 4 bases and J by 8 bases, with 15 bases between the two germline ends. CDR1 and CDR2 from the germline V gene are SGHRS and YFSETQ. CDR3 length: 13 residues. The CDR3 here is CASSPGAGTEAFF. CDR3 coding DNA: TGCGCCAGCAGCCCGGGCGCGGGGACAGAAGCTTTCTTT.

This clonotype has a count of ten or more. The chain uses TRBV10-3 and TRBJ1-6; D uncertain. CDR3 length: 11 amino acids. Between the trimmed V and J ends, which lost 3 bases and 7 bases, there was a span of 1 base. Per germline, CDR1 ENHRY and CDR2 SYGVKD. The CDR3 here is CAISDNSPLHF. CDR3 DNA: TGTGCCATCAGTGACAATTCACCCCTCCACTTT.

The chain employs TRBV6-1 and TRBJ2-2; 7 bases fit TRBD1. This CDR3 is 17 amino acids long. V was pared by 5 bases and J by 4 bases, with 13 bases of the junction left unmatched. CDR1 and CDR2 (germline): MNHNS, SASEGT. The CDR3 nucleotides are TGTGCCAGCAGTCCTCCACTTGGGACAGAAGTCACCGGGGAGCTGTTTTTT. This gives the protein CASSPPLGTEVTGELFF.

The chain combines TRBV12-3 or TRBV12-4 with TRBJ2-1; possibly TRBD2 for D (5 bases). CDR3 length: 16 residues. V was cut by 6 bases and J by 3 bases, with 18 bases left in between. The CDR3 loop is CASSTSASRVYNEQFF. The CDR3 DNA follows: TGTGCCAGCAGCACCTCTGCTAGCAGAGTCTACAATGAGCAGTTCTTC.

This chain joins TRBV10-3 and TRBJ2-7, with 7 bases that match TRBD1. Germline values: CDR1 ENHRY, CDR2 SYGVKD. V lost 10 bases and J lost 0; bases outside the gene matches: 9. The CDR3 is 14 amino acids. The DNA of the CDR3 is TGTGCCACCTTTTCCGGGACAGCCTCCTACGAGCAGTACTTC. Protein sequence: CATFSGTASYEQYF.

This chain links TRBV20-1 with TRBJ1-6; D might be TRBD1 (6 bases). V was cut by 5 bases and J by 6 bases, with 17 bases left in between. CDR3 length: 15 amino acids. Germline lookup yields CDR1 DFQATT and CDR2 SNEGSKA (reference sequence). Written as DNA, the CDR3 is TGCAGTGCTGCCCTTCGTGACAGGATTAATTCACCCCTCCACTTT. This gives the protein CSAALRDRINSPLHF.

The CDR3 nucleotides read TGCAGCCAATATCTAGCGGGGAGCACAGATACGCAGTATTTT. This translates into CSQYLAGSTDTQYF. This rearrangement joins TRBV20-1 to TRBJ2-3; TRBD2 matches at 9 bases. Germline loops: CDR1 DFQATT, CDR2 SNEGSKA (reference sequence). The CDR3 totals 14 residues.

This clonotype was counted at least ten times. The chain is built from TRBV29-1 and TRBJ1-1, with D perhaps matching TRBD1 (5 bases). V was cut by 4 bases and J by 2 bases, with 8 bases left in between. This CDR3 has 12 amino acids. Germline CDR1 reads SQVTM; CDR2 reads ANQGSEA. The CDR3 DNA follows: TGCAGCGTTGCCAGGGCAAACACTGAAGCTTTCTTT. It encodes CSVARANTEAFF.

This rearrangement joins TRBV10-1 to TRBJ2-2; TRBD1 matches 8 bases. The CDR3 contains 15 residues. The ends lost 4 bases at V and 1 base at J; junction bases unmatched: 2. CDR1 is WNHNN, CDR2 SYGVQD, per germline (reference sequence). CDR3 DNA: TGCGCCAGCAGTGTGGACAGGGAGAACACCGGGGAGCTGTTTTTT. Its translation is CASSVDRENTGELFF.

The V and J genes are TRBV20-1 and TRBJ2-5; 8 positions agree with TRBD2. Germline CDR1 reads DFQATT; CDR2 reads SNEGSKA (reference sequence). The CDR3 contains 15 residues. Unmatched junction bases numbered 6, after V lost 1 base and J lost 2 bases. CDR3 nucleotide sequence: TGCAGTGCTAGAGCTCCCCGACTAGCGCAAGAGACCCAGTACTTC. It codes for CSARAPRLAQETQYF.

For this clonotype: A read error is possible here, since a much larger clone lies one base away. The genes are TRBV4-1 and TRBJ2-1, with D maybe TRBD2 (6 bases). This CDR3 has 21 amino acids. The germline gives CDR1 MGHRA, CDR2 YSYEKL. The CDR3 DNA follows: TGCGCCAGCACCCAAGATCATCTCCCGGGAGCACAGCCATCATCCTACAATGAGCAGTTCTTC. It codes for CASTQDHLPGAQPSSYNEQFF.

V usage is TRBV5-4 and J usage is TRBJ2-5; no clear D. Trimming left V 5 bases short and J 7 bases short, with 6 bases between. The CDR3 length is 10 residues. The germline V gene encodes CDR1 SGHNT and CDR2 YYREEE (reference sequence). The CDR3 nucleotides are TGTGCCAGCAGGGCAGGGACCCAGTACTTC. This translates into CASRAGTQYF.

The rearrangement joins TRBV6-1 to TRBJ1-1, with D perhaps matching TRBD1 (6 bases). V lost 5 bases to trimming and J lost 6 bases, with 19 bases between them. Germline V gives CDR1 MNHNS, CDR2 SASEGT. The CDR3 has 15 residues. CDR3 nucleotides: TGTGCCAGCAGTCGGCCCATGACAGGAACGGCTGAAGCTTTCTTT. Its translation is CASSRPMTGTAEAFF.

The rearrangement uses TRBV2 and TRBJ2-3; 8 bases fit TRBD1. This CDR3 contains 14 residues. V shed 3 bases and J 5 bases; nucleotides not matched to a gene: 4. Germline V gene lookup returns CDR1 SNHLY and CDR2 FYNNEI. The CDR3 nucleotides are TGTGCCAGCAGTGACAGGGGGCGAGGAGATACGCAGTATTTT. Translated, it gives CASSDRGRGDTQYF.

The chain uses TRBV7-2 and TRBJ1-5; D gene uncertain. The germline V and J ends were trimmed by 3 bases and 5 bases, with 11 bases remaining between them. This CDR3 has 14 amino acids. In germline, CDR1 is SGHTA, CDR2 FQGNSA. For the CDR3, the DNA is TGTGCCAGCAGCTTGGGCGACACTTATCAGCCCCAGCATTTT. It codes for CASSLGDTYQPQHF.

This clonotype was recorded many times. This chain uses TRBV18 with TRBJ1-1; no clear D gene. The V end lost 6 bases, the J end lost 1 base, and 6 bases lay between the germline ends. The germline V gene has CDR1 KGHSH and CDR2 LQKENI. This CDR3 spans 12 amino acids. This chain's CDR3 is CASSRSNTEAFF. CDR3 DNA: TGTGCCAGCTCTAGGTCGAACACTGAAGCTTTCTTT.

The chain uses TRBV3-1 and TRBJ2-7; D is unclear. CDR1 is LGHDT, CDR2 YNNKEL, per germline (reference sequence). CDR3 length: 15 residues. The ends were cut back, 7 bases at V and 6 bases at J, with 22 bases in the middle. CDR3 nucleotides: TGTGCCAGCACCCCGGATGACTCGCCGGTAAGCGAGCAGTACTTC. Its translation: CASTPDDSPVSEQYF.

This clonotype was detected only a few times. This chain joins TRBV7-2 and TRBJ2-7; D perhaps matches TRBD2 (6 bases). Germline-derived CDR1 and CDR2 are SGHTA and FQGNSA. With 3 bases removed from V and 2 bases from J, the gap between germline ends came to 17 bases. The CDR3 length is 16 residues. DNA for the CDR3: TGTGCCAGCAGCTTGGAGGGGCACCTAAAACCCTACGAGCAGTACTTC. Protein sequence: CASSLEGHLKPYEQYF.

The table lists this clonotype with many counts. One end of the junction varies from germline; a read error may be responsible. This chain uses TRBV10-3 with TRBJ2-1; the D gene could be TRBD1 or TRBD2 (6 bases each). CDR1 is ENHRY and CDR2 is SYGVKD in the germline V gene. The CDR3 sequence is 17 residues long. Here the CDR3 reads CAVRTAAGGGSYNEQFF. In DNA form, the CDR3 reads TGTGCCGTCAGGACGGCGGCTGGAGGGGGCTCCTACAATGAGCAGTTCTTC.

The chain links TRBV6-1 to TRBJ2-4; TRBD2 aligns across 10 bases. The CDR3 loop spans 17 amino acids. V was clipped by 6 bases and J by 1 base; unmatched bases: 9. Germline V gives CDR1 MNHNS, CDR2 SASEGT. The CDR3, as DNA: TGTGCCAGCAGCCCTAGAGCGGGAGGGCCGGCCAAAAACATTCAGTACTTC. This translates into CASSPRAGGPAKNIQYF.

In its sample, this clonotype was seen a few times. The chain couples TRBV9 to TRBJ2-2; the match to TRBD2 covers 8 bases. V lost 6 bases and J lost 1; bases outside the gene matches: 5. The CDR3 spans 15 residues. From germline, CDR1 is SGDLS and CDR2 YYNGEE. CDR3 region: CASTREGQNTGELFF. The CDR3 nucleotides are TGTGCCAGCACCCGGGAGGGGCAGAACACCGGGGAGCTGTTTTTT.

This clonotype was detected many times. At one boundary the junction diverges from the germline segment, which might be a read error. This chain joins TRBV5-1 and TRBJ1-1; 7 bases are a match to TRBD1. CDR3 length equals 14 residues. The germline gives CDR1 SGHRS, CDR2 YFSETQ. Here the CDR3 DNA reads TGTGCCAGCAGCTTGGACAGGATGAACACTGAAGCTTTCTTT. Its translation: CASSLDRMNTEAFF.

There are a few counts of this clonotype. The chain carries TRBV12-3 or TRBV12-4 and TRBJ2-3; 10 bases fit TRBD2. Losses at the gene ends were 7 bases for V and 10 bases for J; bases not matched to a gene: 14. This CDR3 has 15 amino acids. The CDR3 sequence is CASTPGTSDMIPQYF. As DNA, the CDR3 is TGTGCCAGCACCCCAGGGACTAGCGACATGATACCGCAGTATTTT.